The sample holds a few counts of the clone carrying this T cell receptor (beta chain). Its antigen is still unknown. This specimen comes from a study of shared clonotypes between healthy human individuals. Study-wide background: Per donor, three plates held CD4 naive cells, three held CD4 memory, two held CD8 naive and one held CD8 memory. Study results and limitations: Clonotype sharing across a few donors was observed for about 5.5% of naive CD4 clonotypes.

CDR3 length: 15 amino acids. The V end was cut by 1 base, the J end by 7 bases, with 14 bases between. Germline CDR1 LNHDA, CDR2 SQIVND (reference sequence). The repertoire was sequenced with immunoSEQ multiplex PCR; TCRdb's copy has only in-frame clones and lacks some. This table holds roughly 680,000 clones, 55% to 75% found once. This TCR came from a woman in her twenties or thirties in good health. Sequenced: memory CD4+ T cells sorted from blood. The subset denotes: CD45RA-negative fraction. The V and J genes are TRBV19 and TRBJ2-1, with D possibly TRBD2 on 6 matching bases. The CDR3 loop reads CASSIAGDRGNEQFF. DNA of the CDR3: TGTGCCAGTAGTATAGCGGGAGACCGGGGGAATGAGCAGTTCTTC. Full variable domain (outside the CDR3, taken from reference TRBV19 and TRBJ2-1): DGGITQSPKYLFRKEGQNVTLSCEQNLNHDAMYWYRQDPGQGLRLIYYSQIVNDFQKGDIAEGYSVSREKKESFPLTVTSAQKNPTAFYLCASSIAGDRGNEQFFGPGTRLTVL.